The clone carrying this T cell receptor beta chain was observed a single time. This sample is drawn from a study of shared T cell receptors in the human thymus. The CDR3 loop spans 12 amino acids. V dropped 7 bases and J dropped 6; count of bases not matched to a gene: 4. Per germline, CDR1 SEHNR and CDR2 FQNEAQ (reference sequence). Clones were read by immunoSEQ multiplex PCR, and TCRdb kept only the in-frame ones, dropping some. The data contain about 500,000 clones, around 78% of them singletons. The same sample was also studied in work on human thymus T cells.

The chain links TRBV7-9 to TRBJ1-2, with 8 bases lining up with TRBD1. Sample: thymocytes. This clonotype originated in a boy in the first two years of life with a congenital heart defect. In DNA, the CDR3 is TGTGCCAGCATCGGACAGGGCAATGGCTACACCTTC. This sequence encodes CASIGQGNGYTF. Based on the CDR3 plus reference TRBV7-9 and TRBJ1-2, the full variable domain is DTGVSQNPRHKITKRGQNVTFRCDPISEHNRLYWYRQTLGQGPEFLTYFQNEAQLEKSRLLSDRFSAERPKGSFSTLEIQRTEQGDSAMYLCASIGQGNGYTFGSGTRLTVV.